A single sample gave rise to the 27 T cell receptor beta chains below, sequenced in a study of cytomegalovirus exposure and HLA in healthy donors. This PCR relied on a set of 60 Vbeta primers and 13 Jbeta primers. Generated by immunoSEQ multiplex PCR, the TCRdb table keeps only in-frame clones and is missing some. The data contain 95,000 to 150,000 clones, 65% to 85% of them singletons. Material for sequencing was PBMCs. These TCRs come from a man in his fifties or sixties in good health and CMV-seronegative.

The chain is built from TRBV28 and TRBJ1-5, with TRBD1 matching over 8 bases. CDR3 length equals 16 residues. Trimming took 6 bases from V and 0 from J; bases not matched to a gene: 7. The V gene's germline CDR1 is MDHEN and CDR2 SYDVKM. The CDR3 bases are TGTGCCAGCAGGGGACAGGCTTTATATAGCAATCAGCCCCAGCATTTT. It encodes CASRGQALYSNQPQHF.

V is TRBV19 and J is TRBJ1-1; D is possibly TRBD1 (6 bases). The CDR3 totals 15 residues. Germline loops: CDR1 LNHDA, CDR2 SQIVND (reference sequence). Trimming pared 8 bases from V and 2 bases from J, leaving 18 bases between. This CDR3 is CASLGLAGVNTEAFF. Here the CDR3 DNA reads TGTGCCAGTTTAGGTTTGGCAGGGGTTAACACTGAAGCTTTCTTT.

The V and J genes are TRBV9 and TRBJ2-1; 10 nucleotides line up with TRBD2. Unmatched junction bases numbered 3, after V lost 0 bases and J lost 6 bases. This CDR3 comprises 15 residues. CDR1 is SGDLS, CDR2 YYNGEE, per germline. CDR3 amino acids: CASSVAVAGGNEQFF. The CDR3 DNA sequence: TGTGCCAGCAGCGTAGCAGTAGCGGGGGGCAATGAGCAGTTCTTC.

The chain recombines TRBV19 with TRBJ2-5; maybe TRBD1 (5 bases). The germline gives CDR1 LNHDA, CDR2 SQIVND (reference sequence). CDR3 length: 13 amino acids. Trimming took off 7 bases at V and 1 base at J, with 10 bases between the two ends. CDR3 region: CASTQGAQETQYF. In nucleotides, the CDR3 is TGTGCCAGTACCCAAGGGGCCCAAGAGACCCAGTACTTC.

V usage is TRBV7-9 and J usage is TRBJ2-7, with D hard to call. Germline V gives CDR1 SEHNR, CDR2 FQNEAQ (reference sequence). V gave up 5 bases and J gave up 0 bases, with 11 bases separating them. The CDR3 loop spans 14 amino acids. For the CDR3, the DNA is TGTGCCAGCAGCCCCATAGCTAGCTCCTACGAGCAGTACTTC. Protein sequence: CASSPIASSYEQYF.

This clone has just a few counts. The chain links TRBV4-3 to TRBJ2-7, with TRBD2 as a possible D gene (5 bases). Germline values: CDR1 LGHNA, CDR2 YSLEER. Trimming took off 4 bases at V and 1 base at J, with 11 bases between the two ends. This CDR3 is built from 14 residues. This chain's CDR3 is CASSLSRESYEQYF. In nucleotides, the CDR3 is TGCGCCAGCAGCCTCTCTAGGGAGTCCTACGAGCAGTACTTC.

The chain carries TRBV19 and TRBJ2-1; D is possibly TRBD1 (6 bases). The germline V gene encodes CDR1 LNHDA and CDR2 SQIVND (reference sequence). CDR3 length: 16 residues. The V and J ends lost 3 bases and 1 base respectively, with 13 bases between them. CDR3 protein: CASSIGQRGSYNEQFF. The CDR3 bases are TGTGCCAGTAGTATTGGTCAGAGGGGGTCCTACAATGAGCAGTTCTTC.

The chain links TRBV6-4 to TRBJ2-1; TRBD2 matches at 10 bases. This CDR3 is built from 15 residues. V gave up 6 bases and J gave up 2 bases; unmatched junction bases: 4. Germline V gene lookup returns CDR1 MRHNA and CDR2 SNTAGT. CDR3 sequence reads: CASSQLAGPYNEQFF. The CDR3 DNA follows: TGTGCCAGCAGCCAACTAGCGGGGCCCTACAATGAGCAGTTCTTC.

This clone was counted only a few times. The chain recombines TRBV25-1 with TRBJ2-5; D might be TRBD1 (5 bases). The ends were cut back, 5 bases at V and 5 bases at J, with 18 bases in the middle. This CDR3 is 15 amino acids long. Germline-derived CDR1 and CDR2 are MGHDK and SYGVNS. The CDR3 region has the DNA TGTGCCAGCAGTAGGGGATTTGGTTTTACGGAGACCCAGTACTTC. Protein sequence: CASSRGFGFTETQYF. The complete variable domain, with remaining parts taken from reference TRBV25-1 and TRBJ2-5, reads EADIYQTPRYLVIGTGKKITLECSQTMGHDKMYWYQQDPGMELHLIHYSYGVNSTEKGDLSSESTVSRIRTEHFPLTLESARPSHTSQYLCASSRGFGFTETQYFGPGTRLLVL.

The V and J genes are TRBV4-1 and TRBJ1-1; TRBD1 matches at 7 bases. CDR1 and CDR2 (germline): MGHRA, YSYEKL. The J segment lost 6 bases and the V segment lost 4 bases, leaving 11 bases of the junction unmatched. This CDR3 comprises 15 residues. CDR3 sequence reads: CASSLEQGVKAEAFF. The CDR3 bases are TGCGCCAGCAGCCTTGAGCAGGGGGTAAAGGCTGAAGCTTTCTTT.

J is TRBJ2-2 and V is TRBV9, with 8 bases that match TRBD2. The V gene end was trimmed by 4 bases and the J gene end by 5 bases; junction bases not matched to a gene: 22. The germline V gene has CDR1 SGDLS and CDR2 YYNGEE. This CDR3 comprises 20 residues. CDR3 protein: CASSTPRGGLRVVGTGELFF. The CDR3 DNA reads TGTGCCAGCAGCACCCCCCGGGGGGGCCTCCGCGTGGTCGGGACCGGGGAGCTGTTTTTT.

In this sample, this clone turned up a few times. The J gene is TRBJ2-1, the V gene TRBV7-9; TRBD2 matches at 7 bases. The CDR3 is made up of 15 amino acids. Germline CDR1 is SEHNR and CDR2 is FQNEAQ (reference sequence). Trimming removed 1 base from V and 7 bases from J; junction bases left unmatched: 7. Written as DNA, the CDR3 is TGTGCCAGCAGCTTAGAGGCGGGAGTAAGGAATGAGCAGTTCTTC. The encoded protein is CASSLEAGVRNEQFF.

The chain combines TRBV18 with TRBJ1-2, with D possibly being TRBD1 (5 bases). The CDR3 sequence is 13 residues long. V was clipped by 3 bases and J by 4 bases, with 9 bases between them. Per germline, CDR1 KGHSH and CDR2 LQKENI. The CDR3, as DNA: TGTGCCAGCTCACCGGACACCGTCTATGGCTACACCTTC. Encoded protein: CASSPDTVYGYTF.

V gene TRBV19 combines with J gene TRBJ2-5; 8 nucleotides agree with TRBD2. Germline V gives CDR1 LNHDA, CDR2 SQIVND (reference sequence). CDR3 length: 15 amino acids. V shed 4 bases and J 5 bases; nucleotides not matched to a gene: 9. The CDR3 nucleotides read TGTGCCAGTAGTACGGGGGGGCCGGGTAGGGAGACCCAGTACTTC. Protein sequence: CASSTGGPGRETQYF. Looking up the rest from reference TRBV19 and TRBJ2-5 gives the full variable domain: DGGITQSPKYLFRKEGQNVTLSCEQNLNHDAMYWYRQDPGQGLRLIYYSQIVNDFQKGDIAEGYSVSREKKESFPLTVTSAQKNPTAFYLCASSTGGPGRETQYFGPGTRLLVL.

The V call is TRBV28, the J call TRBJ2-7; TRBD2 might be the D (5 bases). V was clipped by 5 bases and J by 0 bases, with 14 bases between them. Germline values: CDR1 MDHEN, CDR2 SYDVKM. This CDR3 is built from 15 residues. CDR3 residues: CASSEWTQSSYEQYF. The CDR3, as DNA: TGTGCCAGCAGTGAGTGGACTCAGAGCTCCTACGAGCAGTACTTC.

The chain is built from TRBV5-4 and TRBJ2-6; D uncertain. There are 14 residues in the CDR3. Germline CDR1 is SGHNT and CDR2 is YYREEE (reference sequence). The V end lost 2 bases, the J end lost 4 bases, and 7 bases lay between the germline ends. This CDR3 reads CASSFYSGANVLTF. CDR3 in DNA: TGTGCCAGCAGCTTTTATAGCGGGGCCAACGTCCTGACTTTC.

The chain combines TRBV29-1 with TRBJ2-7; TRBD1 matches 12 bases. Germline trimming cut 4 bases from V and 7 bases from J; bases unmatched to any gene: 2. The CDR3 is made up of 12 amino acids. From germline, CDR1 is SQVTM and CDR2 ANQGSEA. Here the CDR3 reads CSVGDRGLEQYF. For the CDR3, the DNA is TGCAGCGTTGGGGACAGGGGGCTGGAGCAGTACTTC.

The chain joins TRBV4-3 to TRBJ2-7, with D possibly matching TRBD2 (6 bases). This CDR3 spans 15 amino acids. Germline V gene sequence: CDR1 LGHNA, CDR2 YSLEER. The V and J ends lost 0 bases and 2 bases respectively, with 11 bases between them. The CDR3 DNA sequence: TGCGCCAGCAGCCAAGACATGACGGGAGCCTACGAGCAGTACTTC. It encodes CASSQDMTGAYEQYF.

This clone was detected once. As DNA, the CDR3 is TGCAGCGTACGAAGGGGGGGGAACGAGCAGTACTTC. Translating gives CSVRRGGNEQYF. The genes are TRBV29-1 and TRBJ2-7; perhaps TRBD2 as D (7 bases). The germline CDR1 and CDR2 sequences are SQVTM and ANQGSEA. V shed 6 bases and J shed 5 bases, with 14 bases lying between them. The CDR3 contains 12 residues.

The rearrangement joins TRBV7-2 to TRBJ2-7; unclear D gene. The V and J ends lost 4 bases and 1 base respectively, with 17 bases between them. Germline loops: CDR1 SGHTA, CDR2 FQGNSA. The CDR3 is made up of 16 amino acids. The CDR3 loop reads CASSSGMGSNSYEQYF. Here the CDR3 DNA reads TGTGCCAGCAGCTCTGGAATGGGCAGTAATTCCTACGAGCAGTACTTC.

Remarks on this clone: The sample carries other DNA sequences with the same CDR3. The V and J genes are TRBV29-1 and TRBJ2-2; 7 positions match TRBD2. J gave up 5 bases and V 6 bases, and 9 bases lay outside the gene matches. The CDR3 consists of 14 residues. Germline CDR1 reads SQVTM; CDR2 reads ANQGSEA. The CDR3 DNA reads TGCAGCGTCCTGGCGGGAGTTGTAACCGGGGAGCTGTTTTTT. This sequence encodes CSVLAGVVTGELFF.

This sequence joins TRBV28 and TRBJ2-7, with TRBD2 matching over 14 bases. This CDR3 contains 19 residues. Germline assignment: CDR1 MDHEN and CDR2 SYDVKM. V lost 6 bases and J lost 2; bases outside the gene matches: 15. For the CDR3, the DNA is TGTGCCAGCAGCTCTCAGACGGGACTAGCGGGAGTGACCCCCTACGAGCAGTACTTC. Translating it yields CASSSQTGLAGVTPYEQYF.

The rearrangement joins TRBV6-6 to TRBJ2-1; the match to TRBD1 covers 11 bases. CDR1 and CDR2 (germline): MNHNY, SVGAGI (reference sequence). The CDR3 runs to 15 residues. The V gene end was trimmed by 6 bases and the J gene end by 3 bases; junction bases not matched to a gene: 4. CDR3 loop: CASRKGQGDYNEQFF. CDR3 in DNA: TGTGCCAGCAGGAAGGGACAGGGGGACTACAATGAGCAGTTCTTC.

This chain uses TRBV28 with TRBJ2-7; TRBD1 matches 7 bases. V lost 5 bases, J lost 3 bases, and 10 bases stayed unmatched. The CDR3 is 15 amino acids. Germline assignment: CDR1 MDHEN and CDR2 SYDVKM. The CDR3: CASSTPQGTLYEQYF. The CDR3 DNA reads as TGTGCCAGCAGTACCCCACAGGGGACGCTCTACGAGCAGTACTTC.

This chain connects TRBV5-1 to TRBJ2-2; 15 nucleotides match TRBD2. Trimming cost V 3 bases and J 4 bases; bases outside gene matches: 7. This CDR3 comprises 18 residues. CDR1 is SGHRS and CDR2 is YFSETQ in the germline V gene. The CDR3 spells CASSSGLAGGPGTGELFF. The CDR3 DNA sequence: TGCGCCAGCAGCTCGGGACTAGCGGGGGGCCCCGGCACCGGGGAGCTGTTTTTT.

This chain joins TRBV6-1 and TRBJ2-7; D ambiguous. The germline V gene encodes CDR1 MNHNS and CDR2 SASEGT. CDR3 length equals 15 residues. V shed 11 bases and J shed 0 bases, with 20 bases lying between them. This chain's CDR3 is CAGGRVHNPSYEQYF. The CDR3 DNA reads as TGTGCCGGTGGTCGGGTCCACAACCCCTCCTACGAGCAGTACTTC.

The V call is TRBV6-6, the J call TRBJ2-5, with 11 bases that match TRBD2. The CDR3 contains 13 residues. Germline-derived CDR1 and CDR2 are MNHNY and SVGAGI (reference sequence). The V gene end was trimmed by 6 bases and the J gene end by 9 bases; junction bases not matched to a gene: 6. CDR3 sequence (DNA): TGTGCCAGCAGCGAACTAGCGGGAGCCTCCCAGTACTTC. Translated, it gives CASSELAGASQYF.